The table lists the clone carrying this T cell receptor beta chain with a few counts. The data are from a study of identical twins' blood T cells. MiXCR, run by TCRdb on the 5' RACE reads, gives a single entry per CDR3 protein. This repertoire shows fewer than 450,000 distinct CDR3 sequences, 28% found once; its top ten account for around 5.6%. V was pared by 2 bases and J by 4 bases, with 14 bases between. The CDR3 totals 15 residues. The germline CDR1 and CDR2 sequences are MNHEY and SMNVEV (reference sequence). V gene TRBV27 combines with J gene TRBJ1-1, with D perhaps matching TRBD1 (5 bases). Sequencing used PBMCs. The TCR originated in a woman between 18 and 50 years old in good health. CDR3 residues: CASSLGAITSTEAFF. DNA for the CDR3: TGTGCCAGCAGTTTAGGGGCTATTACGTCCACTGAAGCTTTCTTT.